This T cell receptor beta chain was identified during a study of long-term antiretroviral therapy in people with HIV. Details on this clone: Its antigen is as yet unknown.

With survey level as its setting, the immunoSEQ assay was v3.0. The data were produced by immunoSEQ multiplex PCR, yet TCRdb's version contains in-frame clones alone and is incomplete. Of about 21,000 clones listed, approximately 81% are singletons. Study results and limitations: Diversity increased after ART yet remained lower than in transplant donor controls.

Trimming removed 6 bases from V and 0 bases from J, with 12 bases in between. The length of the CDR3 is 14 residues. CDR1 is MNHNY, CDR2 SVGAGI, per germline (reference sequence). The receptor was isolated from a man in his forties with HIV. The material was unsorted PBMCs, obtained 0.1 years before starting antiretroviral therapy. The rearrangement joins TRBV6-6 to TRBJ2-7; TRBD2 might be the D (6 bases). CDR3 nucleotides: TGTGCCAGCAGGTCCCCGGGACTCTCCTACGAGCAGTACTTC. Translated: CASRSPGLSYEQYF.